This is a list of T cell receptor beta chains from one sample in a study of T-cell reconstitution after alpha-beta-depleted transplantation in children. TCRdb reanalysed the PCR reads using MiXCR and keeps one entry per CDR3 protein. This table has 500,000 to 600,000 distinct CDR3 sequences, over 25% appearing once. Sequencing was performed on PBMCs from the stem cell graft donor, taken from the stem cell graft. The receptors were gathered from a human donor who donated a stem cell graft to a child with aplastic anemia. Both conserved end residues are part of each CDR3.

TRBJ2-3 | TRBV11-3 | CASKLGVAGAPQYF
TRBJ2-3 | TRBV7-2 | CASSFRDRTDTQYF
TRBJ1-4 | TRBV6-1 | CASGSKGRPATNEKLFF
TRBJ2-3 | TRBV27 | CASSSTPGRGRPDTQYF
TRBJ2-1 | TRBV6-2/TRBV6-3 | CASSYSGLAGVNNEQFF
TRBJ1-3 | TRBV18 | CASSPNGYSGNTIYF
TRBJ2-2 | TRBV4-3 | CASSQDTREGVTGELFF
TRBJ1-5 | TRBV12-3/TRBV12-4 | CASTLGGNQPQHF
TRBJ2-5 | TRBV10-3 | CAISDQETQYF
TRBJ2-1 | TRBV11-2 | CASSYGLAAIYNEQFF
TRBJ1-5 | TRBV20-1 | CSAGYGTRGNQPQHF
TRBJ1-1 | TRBV13 | CASSREGQENTEAFF
TRBJ1-5 | TRBV28 | CASRTGRIQPQHF
TRBJ2-1 | TRBV28 | CASSPNSGSSYNEQFF
TRBJ2-3 | TRBV6-1 | CASRSLGTGGPDTQYF
TRBJ1-1 | TRBV20-1 | CSASRGHRNTEAFF
TRBJ2-5 | TRBV28 | CASSQGARETQYF
TRBJ2-7 | TRBV3-1 | CASSQALGAYEQYF
TRBJ2-1 | TRBV20-1 | CSASSGGYNEQFF
TRBJ2-1 | TRBV29-1 | CSAYSSYNEQFF
TRBJ2-1 | TRBV7-2 | CASSPRAGTYNEQFF
TRBJ2-3 | TRBV7-2 | CASRAARNPTDTQYF
TRBJ2-5 | TRBV12-3/TRBV12-4 | CASSAYTQETQYF
TRBJ2-7 | TRBV30 | CAWSSGLPYEQYF
TRBJ1-1 | TRBV27 | CASSFLWNTEAFF
TRBJ1-1 | TRBV29-1 | CSAMTGEAFF
TRBJ2-2 | TRBV29-1 | CSVLPGRSAAGELFF
TRBJ1-1 | TRBV29-1 | CSVGSGNVWNTEAFF
TRBJ2-3 | TRBV29-1 | CSGKKRGTTDTQYF